The clone carrying this T cell receptor (beta chain) was seen more than once but under ten times. No antigen is known for it. TCRdb fed the reads into MiXCR, producing one record per CDR3 protein. This sample has 310,000 or so distinct CDR3 sequences; roughly 16% occur once, and the top ten carry around 11%. This sample is part of a study of T cell repertoires in cytomegalovirus infection. About the research overall: Shared public TCR beta signatures pointed to both CMV infection and a matching HLA type. Study results and limitations: Totalled public TCR beta family frequency picked out people who carried CMV plus the relevant HLA. Clonotypes of TCR beta that were HLA-C-restricted and CMV-specific dominated the ex vivo response.

V was pared by 5 bases and J by 8 bases, with 7 bases between. The CDR3 is made up of 11 amino acids. What was sequenced was PBMCs. V gene TRBV12-3 or TRBV12-4 combines with J gene TRBJ2-1, with D uncertain. This receptor was obtained from a human donor in good health (CMV status not recorded). Some clones in this sample may be carry-over from other donors' samples. The CDR3 here is CASSLSYEQFF. The CDR3 DNA reads TGTGCCAGCAGTCTATCATATGAGCAGTTCTTC.